This T cell receptor (beta chain) was recovered during a study of T cell repertoires in aging, cancer and after chemotherapy. Overall study: Some 10 million TCR reads were in the whole dataset.

There are 14 residues in the CDR3. The J segment lost 6 bases and the V segment lost 5 bases, leaving 10 bases of the junction unmatched. The germline gives CDR1 SGHNT, CDR2 YENEEA. TCR beta rearrangements were amplified from peripheral blood genomic DNA. This clonotype was seen only once. Rearranged V-D-J TRB sequences were amplified with a mixed TRB-A/B primer pool. From the multiplex PCR reads, TCRdb called clonotypes with MiXCR, one entry per CDR3 protein. The data contain 10,000 to 15,000 distinct CDR3 sequences, about 40% of them singletons. The sequencing sample was made of blood. This clonotype was obtained from a human donor in good health. The donor label of this sample is uncertain. The V call is TRBV11-3, the J call TRBJ2-7; 7 bases are shared with TRBD2. CDR3 amino acids: CASSRPGLGGEQYF. The DNA for the CDR3 is TGTGCCAGCAGCCGTCCCGGACTAGGTGGCGAGCAGTACTTC. The full variable domain, its missing parts supplied by reference TRBV11-3 and TRBJ2-7, is EAGVVQSPRYKIIEKKQPVAFWCNPISGHNTLYWYLQNLGQGPELLIRYENEEAVDDSQLPKDRFSAERLKGVDSTLKIQPAELGDSAVYLCASSRPGLGGEQYFGPGTRLTVT.